The 22 T cell receptor beta chains in this list originate from one sample, sequenced in a study of control samples from healthy donors and cancer patients. The protocol was immunoSEQ multiplex PCR, while the TCRdb copy is restricted to in-frame clones and leaves out a portion. This sample has under 200,000 clones, with 91% found just once. The sample taken for sequencing was blood. These receptor sequences come from a woman aged 25 to 39 in good health.

The gene calls are TRBV14 and TRBJ2-3, with 10 bases lining up with TRBD2. In germline, CDR1 is SGHDN, CDR2 FVKESK. With V trimmed by 1 base and J by 3 bases, 10 bases remained unmatched. The CDR3 spans 18 residues. The CDR3 DNA reads TGTGCCAGCAGCCAAGCAGCGGGAGGGCCGGGGTGGACAGATACGCAGTATTTT. Protein product: CASSQAAGGPGWTDTQYF.

The V call is TRBV18, the J call TRBJ2-5; no clear D. Germline V gives CDR1 KGHSH, CDR2 LQKENI. The CDR3 covers 12 residues. V dropped 4 bases and J dropped 2 bases, with 5 bases sitting between them. The CDR3 here is CASSLEQETQYF. CDR3 coding DNA: TGTGCCAGCTCACTTGAGCAAGAGACCCAGTACTTC.

This chain links TRBV7-2 with TRBJ2-7; TRBD1 aligns across 9 bases. CDR1 SGHTA and CDR2 FQGNSA come from the germline V gene. This CDR3 has 13 residues. The junction had 5 bases not matched to a gene; V was cut back by 5 bases and J by 6 bases. Here the CDR3 DNA reads TGTGCCAGCAGCACGGGACAGGGTATCGAGCAGTACTTC. Its translation is CASSTGQGIEQYF.

A note on this clone: The same CDR3 arises from other DNA sequences in this sample as well. This chain connects TRBV2 to TRBJ1-2; TRBD1 matches 7 bases. CDR3 length equals 14 residues. Germline CDR1 SNHLY, CDR2 FYNNEI. The J segment lost 3 bases and the V segment lost 1 base, leaving 2 bases of the junction unmatched. CDR3 nucleotide sequence: TGTGCCAGCAGTGAAGGGGGGACAGACTATGGCTACACCTTC. It yields the protein CASSEGGTDYGYTF. Supplemented by reference TRBV2 and TRBJ1-2, the full variable domain reads EPEVTQTPSHQVTQMGQEVILRCVPISNHLYFYWYRQILGQKVEFLVSFYNNEISEKSEIFDDQFSVERPDGSNFTLKIRSTKLEDSAMYFCASSEGGTDYGYTFGSGTRLTVV.

This clone was seen just once. The chain links TRBV12-3 or TRBV12-4 to TRBJ1-1; no firm D call. Trimming removed 6 bases from V and 7 bases from J, with 9 bases in between. This CDR3 comprises 11 residues. CDR3 protein: CASRLNHEAFF. The CDR3 DNA follows: TGTGCCAGCAGGCTGAACCATGAAGCTTTCTTT.

This chain links TRBV7-9 with TRBJ1-2, with 7 nucleotides matching TRBD1. The CDR3 loop spans 14 amino acids. Germline CDR1 reads SEHNR; CDR2 reads FQNEAQ (reference sequence). V lost 1 base and J lost 4; bases outside the gene matches: 3. The CDR3 DNA is TGTGCCAGCAGCTTAGAAACAGGGGTCTATGGCTACACCTTC. It specifies CASSLETGVYGYTF. The whole variable domain, remainder taken from reference TRBV7-9 and TRBJ1-2, is DTGVSQNPRHKITKRGQNVTFRCDPISEHNRLYWYRQTLGQGPEFLTYFQNEAQLEKSRLLSDRFSAERPKGSFSTLEIQRTEQGDSAMYLCASSLETGVYGYTFGSGTRLTVV.

The genes are TRBV4-2 and TRBJ1-1; D ambiguous. V was shortened by 0 bases and J by 1 base, with 6 bases between the two germline ends. The CDR3 loop spans 14 amino acids. From germline, CDR1 is LGHNA and CDR2 YNFKEQ. The CDR3 coding sequence is TGTGCCAGCAGCCAAGAAGGACCGAACACTGAAGCTTTCTTT. Translated, it gives CASSQEGPNTEAFF.

This clone was seen more than once but under ten times. This sequence joins TRBV6-5 and TRBJ1-1, with 11 positions matching TRBD1. The germline V gene has CDR1 MNHEY and CDR2 SVGAGI. This CDR3 has 14 amino acids. Unmatched junction bases numbered 4, after V lost 6 bases and J lost 4 bases. The CDR3 coding sequence is TGTGCCAGCAGAGCCGGGACAGGGGGCACTGAAGCTTTCTTT. Its protein is CASRAGTGGTEAFF.

The chain joins TRBV19 to TRBJ2-7; 9 nucleotides agree with TRBD1. The CDR3 loop spans 14 amino acids. Germline assignment: CDR1 LNHDA and CDR2 SQIVND (reference sequence). V was pared by 5 bases and J by 2 bases, with 4 bases of the junction left unmatched. The CDR3 nucleotides read TGTGCCAGTAGTCACAGGGGGCGCACCTACGAGCAGTACTTC. Protein: CASSHRGRTYEQYF. Filled out from reference TRBV19 and TRBJ2-7, the complete variable domain reads DGGITQSPKYLFRKEGQNVTLSCEQNLNHDAMYWYRQDPGQGLRLIYYSQIVNDFQKGDIAEGYSVSREKKESFPLTVTSAQKNPTAFYLCASSHRGRTYEQYFGPGTRLTVT.

The rearrangement links TRBV4-1 to TRBJ1-6, with 9 bases that match TRBD1. The CDR3 has 14 residues. V lost 3 bases, J lost 7 bases, and 1 base stayed unmatched. Germline-derived CDR1 and CDR2 are MGHRA and YSYEKL. The CDR3 protein is CASSQTGGNSPLHF. CDR3 bases: TGCGCCAGCAGCCAGACAGGGGGGAATTCACCCCTCCACTTT.

The chain employs TRBV30 and TRBJ1-1; 10 positions match TRBD1. This CDR3 region has 13 residues. CDR1 and CDR2 (germline): GTSNPN, SVGIG (reference sequence). The J segment lost 3 bases and the V segment lost 5 bases, leaving 3 bases of the junction unmatched. The DNA for the CDR3 is TGTGCCTGGTGGGGGACAGGGGACACTGAAGCTTTCTTT. As protein: CAWWGTGDTEAFF.

This rearrangement joins TRBV4-1 to TRBJ2-1, with TRBD2 identical over 12 bases. The germline CDR1 and CDR2 sequences are MGHRA and YSYEKL. V lost 0 bases, J lost 0 bases, and 0 bases stayed unmatched. The CDR3 extends over 17 amino acids. The DNA for the CDR3 is TGCGCCAGCAGCCAAGAGACTAGCGGGAGCTCCTACAATGAGCAGTTCTTC. This sequence encodes CASSQETSGSSYNEQFF.

V and J are TRBV27 and TRBJ2-5; D is perhaps TRBD1 or TRBD2 (6 bases each). Trimming stripped 6 bases from V and 3 bases from J, with 11 bases between. The CDR3 extends over 13 amino acids. Germline V gene lookup returns CDR1 MNHEY and CDR2 SMNVEV (reference sequence). CDR3 nucleotide sequence: TGTGCCAGCAGCCGAAGGGGGGAAGAGACCCAGTACTTC. It codes for CASSRRGEETQYF.

The rearrangement links TRBV4-2 to TRBJ1-4; D ambiguous. Between the trimmed V and J ends, which lost 4 bases and 4 bases, there was a span of 4 bases. CDR3 length: 12 residues. In germline, CDR1 is LGHNA, CDR2 YNFKEQ. The CDR3 region is CASSPFNEKLFF. CDR3 nucleotide sequence: TGTGCCAGCAGCCCTTTTAATGAAAAACTGTTTTTT.

The rearrangement joins TRBV23-1 to TRBJ1-2; TRBD1 is a possible D gene (6 bases). TRBV23-1 is an ORF, and what it does is uncertain. The CDR3 consists of 14 residues. Trimming stripped 6 bases from V and 2 bases from J, with 13 bases between. CDR3 DNA: TGCGCCAGCAGACCGGGACACTACAACTATGGCTACACCTTC. Translated, it gives CASRPGHYNYGYTF.

The V call is TRBV6-5, the J call TRBJ2-2; 11 bases are a match to TRBD1. J lost 7 bases, V lost 5 bases, and 6 bases had no gene match. The CDR3 runs to 15 residues. Germline values: CDR1 MNHEY, CDR2 SVGAGI. CDR3 DNA: TGTGCCAGCAGTAAGGGACAGGGGGATGGCGGGGAGCTGTTTTTT. This codes for CASSKGQGDGGELFF.

J is TRBJ2-6 and V is TRBV9; 8 bases match TRBD1. The CDR3 spans 17 residues. V lost 0 bases, J lost 4 bases, and 6 bases stayed unmatched. Germline CDR1 is SGDLS and CDR2 is YYNGEE. CDR3 DNA sequence: TGTGCCAGCAGCGTAGGCAGGGGGCTGGGAGGGGCCAACGTCCTGACTTTC. Translated, it gives CASSVGRGLGGANVLTF.

This chain uses TRBV11-2 with TRBJ2-3; D is perhaps TRBD2 (5 bases). V dropped 5 bases and J dropped 0 bases, with 6 bases sitting between them. Germline-derived CDR1 and CDR2 are SGHAT and FQNNGV. This CDR3 is built from 13 residues. Written as DNA, the CDR3 is TGTGCCAGCAGCCGGGATAGCACAGATACGCAGTATTTT. Its translation is CASSRDSTDTQYF.

CDR3 amino acids: CASSSGRHYNSPLHF. Written as DNA, the CDR3 is TGTGCCAGCAGTTCGGGACGGCACTATAATTCACCCCTCCACTTT. The J gene is TRBJ1-6, the V gene TRBV27, with D tentatively TRBD1 (5 bases). The V end lost 4 bases, the J end lost 3 bases, and 10 bases lay between the germline ends. The CDR3 has 15 residues. CDR1 is MNHEY, CDR2 SMNVEV, per germline (reference sequence).

V is TRBV7-9 and J is TRBJ1-5; D may be TRBD1 (5 bases). Germline CDR1 SEHNR, CDR2 FQNEAQ (reference sequence). The CDR3 runs to 13 residues. With 1 base removed from V and 5 bases from J, the gap between germline ends came to 6 bases. This chain's CDR3 is CASSLVGDQPQHF. In DNA, the CDR3 is TGTGCCAGCAGCTTAGTGGGGGATCAGCCCCAGCATTTT. The whole variable domain, filled in from reference TRBV7-9 and TRBJ1-5, reads DTGVSQNPRHKITKRGQNVTFRCDPISEHNRLYWYRQTLGQGPEFLTYFQNEAQLEKSRLLSDRFSAERPKGSFSTLEIQRTEQGDSAMYLCASSLVGDQPQHFGDGTRLSIL.

This sequence joins TRBV15 and TRBJ1-1; the D gene is possibly TRBD1 (6 bases). Germline loops: CDR1 LNHNV, CDR2 YYDKDF (reference sequence). V shed 0 bases and J shed 6 bases, with 17 bases lying between them. This CDR3 region has 16 residues. CDR3 sequence (DNA): TGTGCCACCAGCAGAGAGAGGGGGACTAGGACGCCTGAAGCTTTCTTT. Translation: CATSRERGTRTPEAFF.

The chain links TRBV27 to TRBJ1-2, with D perhaps matching TRBD1 (6 bases). The germline gives CDR1 MNHEY, CDR2 SMNVEV (reference sequence). The CDR3 loop spans 13 amino acids. The V gene lost 7 bases and the J gene lost 6 bases, with 15 bases spanning the gap. This CDR3 reads CASTRGGGDGYTF. Written as DNA, the CDR3 is TGTGCCAGCACCCGGGGAGGGGGGGATGGCTACACCTTC.